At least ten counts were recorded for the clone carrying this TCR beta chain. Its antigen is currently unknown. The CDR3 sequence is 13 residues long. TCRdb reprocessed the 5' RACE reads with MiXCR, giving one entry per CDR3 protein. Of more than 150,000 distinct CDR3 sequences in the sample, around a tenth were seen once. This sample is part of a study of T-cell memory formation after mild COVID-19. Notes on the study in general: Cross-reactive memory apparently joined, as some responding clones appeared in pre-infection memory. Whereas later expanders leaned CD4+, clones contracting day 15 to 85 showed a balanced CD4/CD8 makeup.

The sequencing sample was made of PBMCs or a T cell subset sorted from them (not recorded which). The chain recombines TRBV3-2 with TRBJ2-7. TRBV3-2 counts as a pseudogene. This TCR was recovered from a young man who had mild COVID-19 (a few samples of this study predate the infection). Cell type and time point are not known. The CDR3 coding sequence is TGTGCCAGCAGCCAAGACGGAGACTACGAGCAGTACGTC. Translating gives CASSQDGDYEQYV.